This T cell receptor (beta chain) was retrieved from a study of tumor-infiltrating lymphocytes in primary liver carcinoma. Study results and caveats: Relative to tumor region pairs, the tumor-adjacent and tumor-blood pairs showed overlap that was lower. A fraction of only about 7.5-24% of top clones appeared in all five tumor regions.

The roughly 18-32 mg bulk tissue piece was not sorted before simultaneous RNA and DNA extraction. Patients' primary liver carcinoma was surgically resected. The CDR3 runs 14 residues. The germline V gene has CDR1 SQVTM and CDR2 ANQGSEA. The researchers produced TCR beta cDNA from roughly 500 ng total RNA with a constant-region primer. Amplification in three nested multiplex PCR rounds with slightly modified ARM-PCR gave rise to TCR beta libraries. Rounds one and two of PCR, each of approximately 11 cycles, were primed with TRBV1-TRBV30 forward primers and a C-beta reverse primer. TCRdb fed the multiplex PCR reads into MiXCR, producing one record per CDR3 protein. The sample consists of approximately 120,000 distinct CDR3 sequences, 50% to 80% of them appearing once. On this clonotype: Its antigen is still unknown. Germline is not matched at one junction end, which may reflect a read error.

The receptor comes from a woman in her sixties or seventies with primary liver carcinoma and hepatitis B virus infection. This rearrangement joins TRBV29-1 to TRBJ2-3; TRBD2 matches at 8 bases. Sample: liver tumor tissue from sampling region 3. Subset given: tumor region T3, left-lateral pole. The CDR3 loop reads CSVVIGRARYTHYF. In nucleotides, the CDR3 is TGCAGCGTTGTGATCGGGAGGGCCAGGTATACGCATTATTTT.